This TCR beta chain emerged from a study of T-cell reconstitution after alpha-beta-depleted transplantation in children. The study's findings and limits: Several hundred graft clones that had expanded were reportedly the source of alpha-beta T cells about two months after transplant.

Only a few counts were recorded for this clonotype. Its antigen is as yet unknown. The CDR3 covers 14 residues. Trimming took 2 bases from V and 5 from J, leaving 9 bases between them. A TCRbeta library incorporating unique molecular identifiers was prepared. TCRdb analysed the PCR reads with MiXCR anew, one entry per CDR3 protein. The table records about 440,000 distinct CDR3 sequences, 43% of them present only once. The chain carries TRBV12-3 or TRBV12-4 and TRBJ1-4; D is undetermined. The TCR comes from a girl aged 2-15 years with aplastic anemia, due to receive a stem cell transplant. The material sequenced was PBMCs, taken before TCRalphabeta/CD19-depleted stem cell transplant. DNA for the CDR3: TGTGCCAGCAGTTTAACCAGGAACAATGAAAAACTGTTTTTT. Translation: CASSLTRNNEKLFF.